The entry below describes one T cell receptor beta chain. The entry originates in a study of T cells after posttransplantation cyclophosphamide. This CDR3 spans 14 amino acids. The J segment lost 1 base and the V segment lost 7 bases, leaving 6 bases of the junction unmatched. The germline V gene has CDR1 KGHSH and CDR2 LQKENI. Cyclophosphamide on days +3 and +4 followed busulfan-fludarabine conditioning and a marrow graft. Using immunoSEQ multiplex PCR, the repertoire was profiled, and TCRdb retains in-frame clones only, with some absent. The sample shows about 7,200 clones, 82% of them seen only once.

This receptor was identified in a female patient in her thirties or forties who received an allogeneic stem cell transplant from a related donor, was CMV-positive, and had no GVHD. Part of the T cell pool may stem from the graft donor. This chain links TRBV18 with TRBJ1-1; 7 bases fit TRBD1. The source material was CD4+ T cells sorted from blood, sampled 950 to 1,200 days after allogeneic stem cell transplant with posttransplant cyclophosphamide. The CDR3 here is CASFQGGSNTEAFF. CDR3 coding DNA: TGTGCCAGCTTCCAGGGGGGTTCGAACACTGAAGCTTTCTTT.